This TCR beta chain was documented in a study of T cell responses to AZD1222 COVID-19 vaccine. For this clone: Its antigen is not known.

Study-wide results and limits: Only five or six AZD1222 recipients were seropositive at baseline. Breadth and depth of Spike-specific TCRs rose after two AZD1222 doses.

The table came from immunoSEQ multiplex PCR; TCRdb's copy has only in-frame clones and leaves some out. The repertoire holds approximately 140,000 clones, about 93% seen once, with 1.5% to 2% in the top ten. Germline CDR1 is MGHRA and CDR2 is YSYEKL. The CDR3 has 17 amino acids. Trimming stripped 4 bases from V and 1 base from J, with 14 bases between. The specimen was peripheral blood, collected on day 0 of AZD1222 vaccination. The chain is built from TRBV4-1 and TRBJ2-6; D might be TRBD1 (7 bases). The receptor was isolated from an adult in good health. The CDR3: CASSRTTGRSGANVLTF. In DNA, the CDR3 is TGCGCCAGCAGCCGCACGACAGGGAGGTCTGGGGCCAACGTCCTGACTTTC.